This T cell receptor beta chain was retrieved from a study of blood T cell repertoires in COVID-19. Study in general: Collection of acute and convalescent COVID-19 samples took place in the United States, Italy and Spain. T cells, B-cell-depleted T cells, or PBMCs provided the cDNA or gDNA that served as material.

Per the original methods: Nucleated cell number was recorded as an estimate derived from reference gene primer amplification. This table comes from immunoSEQ multiplex PCR, and its TCRdb copy is limited to in-frame clones, with some not included. That table supplies the V and J calls and clone size; D and trimming were determined from the DNA. The sample consists of roughly 250,000 clones, around 83% of them appearing once. There are 15 residues in the CDR3. Per the germline V gene, CDR1 is MNHNS and CDR2 is SASEGT. V was clipped by 3 bases and J by 4 bases, with 15 bases between them. This chain uses TRBV6-1 with TRBJ1-2; D ambiguous. The source of this sequence is a woman in her 40s who had recovered from COVID-19. What was sequenced was peripheral blood. CDR3 amino acids: CASSDGGLTVYGYTF. DNA for the CDR3: TGTGCCAGCAGTGACGGAGGGCTAACGGTCTATGGCTACACCTTC.